The entry below gives a single T cell receptor beta chain sequence along with its context. The germline V and J ends were trimmed by 0 bases and 3 bases, with 2 bases remaining between them. This CDR3 region has 12 residues. Germline V lookup: CDR1 SGDLS, CDR2 YYNGEE. This sample was taken from a study of blood T cell repertoires in COVID-19. Participants were aged 18 to 89 years, lived in roughly 25 US areas, and enrolled virtually. Using immunoSEQ multiplex PCR, the repertoire was profiled, and TCRdb retains in-frame clones only, with some absent. The sample has about 220,000 clones, around four fifths seen once.

Material: PBMCs or T cells enriched from blood (not recorded which). The V gene is TRBV9, the J gene TRBJ2-3; D unresolved. This sequence was found in a man in his forties or fifties who had recovered from COVID-19. CDR3 in amino acids: CASSVATDTQYF. In DNA, the CDR3 is TGTGCCAGCAGCGTAGCTACAGATACGCAGTATTTT.